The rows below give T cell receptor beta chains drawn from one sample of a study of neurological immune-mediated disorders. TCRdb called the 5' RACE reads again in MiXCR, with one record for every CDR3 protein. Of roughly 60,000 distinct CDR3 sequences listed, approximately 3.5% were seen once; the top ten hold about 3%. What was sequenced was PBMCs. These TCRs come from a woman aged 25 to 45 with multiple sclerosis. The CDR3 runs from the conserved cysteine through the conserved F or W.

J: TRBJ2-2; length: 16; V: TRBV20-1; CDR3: CSARKTSAMSAGELFF
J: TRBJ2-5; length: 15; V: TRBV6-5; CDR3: CASRAGLAGFSTQYF
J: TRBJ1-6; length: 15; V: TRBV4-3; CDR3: CASSQAGAYNSPLHF
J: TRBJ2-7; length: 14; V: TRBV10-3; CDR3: CAITGTRGGYEQYF
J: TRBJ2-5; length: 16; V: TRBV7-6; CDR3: CASSFDPQGRQETQYF
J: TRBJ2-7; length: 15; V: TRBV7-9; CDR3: CASSLRAGRTYEQYF
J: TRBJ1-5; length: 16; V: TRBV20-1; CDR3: CSARASGPYSNQPQHF
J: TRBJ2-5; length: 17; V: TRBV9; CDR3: CASSVALAGPPGDTQYF
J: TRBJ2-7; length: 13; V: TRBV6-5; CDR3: CASRDGHLHEQYF
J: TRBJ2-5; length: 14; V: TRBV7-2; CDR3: CASSLVGTGGSQYF
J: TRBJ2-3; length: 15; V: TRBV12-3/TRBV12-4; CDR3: CASSRRQGSTDTQYF
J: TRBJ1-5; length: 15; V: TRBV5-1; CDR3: CASSASDRSNQPQHF
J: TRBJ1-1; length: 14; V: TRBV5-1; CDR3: CASSFKTGGTEAFF
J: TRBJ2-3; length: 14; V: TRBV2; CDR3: CASRMAGSTDTQYF
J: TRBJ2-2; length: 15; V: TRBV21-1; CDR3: CASSIPGTKGGELFF
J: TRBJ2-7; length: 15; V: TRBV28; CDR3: CVSIARRGVPYEQYF
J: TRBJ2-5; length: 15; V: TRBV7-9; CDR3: CASSISGISQETQYF
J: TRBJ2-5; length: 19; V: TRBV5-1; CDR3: CASSLSGISGGAIQETQYF
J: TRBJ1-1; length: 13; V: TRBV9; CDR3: CASANAMNTEAFF
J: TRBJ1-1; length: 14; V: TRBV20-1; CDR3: CSAPDSTGRTEAFF
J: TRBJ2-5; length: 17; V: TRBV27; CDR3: CASSLRSRGRVMETQYF
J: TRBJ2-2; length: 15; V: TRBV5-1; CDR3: CASSLESGHTGELFF
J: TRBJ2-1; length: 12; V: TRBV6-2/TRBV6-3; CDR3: CASSLGWNEQFF
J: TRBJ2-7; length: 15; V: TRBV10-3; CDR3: CAISDLAGGPDEQYF
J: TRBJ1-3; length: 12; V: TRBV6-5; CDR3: CASAGAGNTIYF
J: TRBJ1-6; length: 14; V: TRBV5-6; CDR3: CASSPMAVNSPLHF